This T cell receptor (beta chain) is drawn from a study of blood T cell repertoires in COVID-19. About the research overall: COVID-19 samples from acute and convalescent phases originated in the United States, Italy and Spain. In each case, the material was cDNA or gDNA derived from T cells, B-cell-depleted T cells, or PBMCs.

Authors' processing steps: Reference gene primer amplification in the assay estimated nucleated cell counts. The assay was immunoSEQ multiplex PCR, and TCRdb's table has in-frame clones only and misses some. V, J and clone size derive from that table, while D and trimming were established from the DNA sequence. The data show more than 150,000 clones, approximately 92% seen once. This CDR3 region has 14 residues. Germline V gene lookup returns CDR1 SGHTA and CDR2 FQGNSA. The V end lost 2 bases, the J end lost 1 base, and 8 bases lay between the germline ends. The sequence came from a woman aged 40 to 49 with acute or convalescent COVID-19. The rearrangement joins TRBV7-2 to TRBJ1-1; D not certain. The sequenced sample was peripheral blood. The CDR3 DNA is TGTGCCAGCAGCTTAAGGCGAGGGAACACTGAAGCTTTCTTT. It translates to CASSLRRGNTEAFF.